The 8 T cell receptor beta chains reported below all come from one sample, sequenced in a study of T-cell memory formation after mild COVID-19. TCRdb re-called the 5' RACE reads through MiXCR, storing one row per CDR3 protein. The data show approximately 82,000 distinct CDR3 sequences, 9.5% to 15% seen once. The material sequenced was PBMCs or a T cell subset sorted from them (not recorded which). These receptor sequences come from a man aged 18 to 35 who had mild COVID-19 (a few samples of this study predate the infection). Cell type and time point are not known.

This clonotype appeared a few times. The CDR3 is CASSFVPGMNTGELFF. The CDR3 DNA reads TGTGCCAGCAGCTTTGTCCCAGGGATGAACACCGGGGAGCTGTTTTTT. V usage is TRBV7-6 and J usage is TRBJ2-2; perhaps TRBD1 as D (5 bases). Germline assignment: CDR1 SGHVS and CDR2 FNYEAQ. This CDR3 has 16 amino acids. The V and J ends lost 3 bases and 1 base respectively, with 12 bases between them.

This clonotype was observed a handful of times. The rearrangement links TRBV28 to TRBJ2-1; the match to TRBD1 covers 9 bases. The CDR3 extends over 14 amino acids. J lost 5 bases, V lost 3 bases, and 2 bases had no gene match. Germline CDR1 MDHEN, CDR2 SYDVKM. The CDR3 loop reads CASSFGTGHNEQFF. In DNA, the CDR3 is TGTGCCAGCAGTTTTGGGACAGGGCACAATGAGCAGTTCTTC.

This clonotype came up a few times. V gene TRBV5-6 combines with J gene TRBJ2-7, with D tentatively TRBD2 (6 bases). The CDR3 totals 13 residues. The V gene lost 2 bases and the J gene lost 4 bases, with 10 bases spanning the gap. Germline CDR1 is SGHDT and CDR2 is YYEEEE. This CDR3 reads CASSFGGVYEQYF. DNA of the CDR3: TGTGCCAGCAGCTTCGGCGGGGTGTACGAGCAGTACTTC.

A few counts support this clonotype. This chain joins TRBV11-2 and TRBJ1-4; D gene uncertain. The CDR3 contains 12 residues. Germline CDR1 and CDR2: SGHAT and FQNNGV. V lost 3 bases and J 10 bases, leaving 9 bases between the germline ends. CDR3 DNA: TGTGCCAGCAGCTTTCCGAACGGAAAACTGTTTTTT. Amino acid sequence: CASSFPNGKLFF.

This clonotype was observed a few times. This chain connects TRBV7-9 to TRBJ1-4; D is ambiguous. The length of the CDR3 is 14 residues. V was clipped by 3 bases and J by 6 bases, with 11 bases between them. Germline values: CDR1 SEHNR, CDR2 FQNEAQ (reference sequence). The CDR3 nucleotides read TGTGCCAGCAGCTTTTCTGGACTCTATGAAAAACTGTTTTTT. Protein: CASSFSGLYEKLFF.

The V and J genes are TRBV7-3 and TRBJ2-1; 12 bases line up with TRBD2. Trimming removed 2 bases from V and 2 bases from J; junction bases left unmatched: 1. The CDR3 spans 16 residues. Germline lookup yields CDR1 SGHTA and CDR2 FQGTGA. The CDR3: CASSLGTSGPYNEQFF. CDR3 sequence (DNA): TGTGCCAGCAGCTTAGGGACTAGCGGGCCCTACAATGAGCAGTTCTTC.

This clonotype was recorded at least ten times. This chain's CDR3 is CASSSRDTLYGYTF. The CDR3 nucleotides are TGTGCCAGCAGCTCCCGGGACACCCTCTATGGCTACACCTTC. The V and J genes are TRBV7-3 and TRBJ1-2; D is perhaps TRBD1 (6 bases). Looked up from germline, CDR1 is SGHTA and CDR2 is FQGTGA. The CDR3 loop spans 14 amino acids. The V and J ends lost 4 bases and 4 bases respectively, with 13 bases between them.

This clonotype was seen a few times. The J gene is TRBJ2-7, the V gene TRBV7-8; D remains ambiguous. Trimming left V 0 bases short and J 0 bases short, with 6 bases between. The CDR3 is made up of 14 amino acids. CDR1 and CDR2 from the germline V gene are SGHVS and FQNEAQ. The DNA of the CDR3 is TGTGCCAGCAGCTTAGCGGATCGCTCCTACGAGCAGTACGTC. Protein: CASSLADRSYEQYV.